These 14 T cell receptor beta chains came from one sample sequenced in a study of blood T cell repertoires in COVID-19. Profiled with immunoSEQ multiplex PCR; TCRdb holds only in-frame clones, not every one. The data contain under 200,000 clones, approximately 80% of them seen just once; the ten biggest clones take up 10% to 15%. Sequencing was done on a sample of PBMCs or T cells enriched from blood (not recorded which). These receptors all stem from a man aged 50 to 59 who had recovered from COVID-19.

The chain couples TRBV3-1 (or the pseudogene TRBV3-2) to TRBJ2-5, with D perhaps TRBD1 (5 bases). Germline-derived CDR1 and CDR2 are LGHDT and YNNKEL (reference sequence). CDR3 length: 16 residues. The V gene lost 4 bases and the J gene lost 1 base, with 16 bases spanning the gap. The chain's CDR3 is CASSRHFDRLQETQYF. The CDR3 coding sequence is TGTGCCAGCAGCCGACATTTTGACAGACTCCAAGAGACCCAGTACTTC.

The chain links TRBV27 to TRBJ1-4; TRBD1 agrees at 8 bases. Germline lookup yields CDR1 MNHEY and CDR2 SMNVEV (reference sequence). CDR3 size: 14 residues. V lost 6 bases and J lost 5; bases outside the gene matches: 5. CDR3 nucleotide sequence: TGTGCCAGCAGCATGGACAGGGTAAATGAAAAACTGTTTTTT. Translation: CASSMDRVNEKLFF.

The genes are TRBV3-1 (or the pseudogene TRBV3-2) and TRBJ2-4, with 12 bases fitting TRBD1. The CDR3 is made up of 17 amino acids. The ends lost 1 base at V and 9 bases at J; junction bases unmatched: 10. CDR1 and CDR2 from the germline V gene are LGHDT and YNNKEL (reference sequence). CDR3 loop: CASSQAGTGGTLPIQYF. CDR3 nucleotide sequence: TGTGCCAGCAGCCAAGCCGGGACAGGGGGCACACTTCCCATTCAGTACTTC.

CDR3 amino acids: CASSFPDRDNYGYTF. As DNA, the CDR3 is TGTGCCAGCAGCTTCCCGGACAGGGATAACTATGGCTACACCTTC. The rearrangement joins TRBV7-2 to TRBJ1-2; 8 nucleotides agree with TRBD1. The CDR3 has 15 residues. V lost 3 bases and J lost 1; bases outside the gene matches: 4. Germline values: CDR1 SGHTA, CDR2 FQGNSA. Full variable domain (outside the CDR3, taken from reference TRBV7-2 and TRBJ1-2): GAGVSQSPSNKVTEKGKDVELRCDPISGHTALYWYRQSLGQGLEFLIYFQGNSAPDKSGLPSDRFSAERTGGSVSTLTIQRTQQEDSAVYLCASSFPDRDNYGYTFGSGTRLTVV.

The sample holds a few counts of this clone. Here the CDR3 reads CASSSGTDYYGYTF. CDR3 coding DNA: TGCGCCAGCAGTTCCGGGACAGACTACTATGGCTACACCTTC. The chain links TRBV5-1 to TRBJ1-2; 7 bases match TRBD1. Trimming at V came to 5 bases and at J to 3 bases, leaving 7 bases not matched to a gene. The germline V gene encodes CDR1 SGHRS and CDR2 YFSETQ. This CDR3 region has 14 residues.

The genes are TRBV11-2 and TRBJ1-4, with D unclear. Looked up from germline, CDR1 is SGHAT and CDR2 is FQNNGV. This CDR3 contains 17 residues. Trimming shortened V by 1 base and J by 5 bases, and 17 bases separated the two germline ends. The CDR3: CASSLATRTGDNEKLFF. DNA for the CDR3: TGTGCCAGCAGCTTAGCAACCCGGACGGGAGACAATGAAAAACTGTTTTTT.

CDR3 sequence (DNA): TGTGCCAGCAGCTTTTCAGGGGGCGAAAACATTCAGTACTTC. It codes for CASSFSGGENIQYF. This chain links TRBV5-6 with TRBJ2-4; 8 nucleotides agree with TRBD1. In germline, CDR1 is SGHDT, CDR2 YYEEEE. V was clipped by 2 bases and J by 5 bases; unmatched bases: 3. The CDR3 loop spans 14 amino acids. The variable domain in full, completed from reference TRBV5-6 and TRBJ2-4, reads DAGVTQSPTHLIKTRGQQVTLRCSPKSGHDTVSWYQQALGQGPQFIFQYYEEEERQRGNFPDRFSGHQFPNYSSELNVNALLLGDSALYLCASSFSGGENIQYFGAGTRLSVL.

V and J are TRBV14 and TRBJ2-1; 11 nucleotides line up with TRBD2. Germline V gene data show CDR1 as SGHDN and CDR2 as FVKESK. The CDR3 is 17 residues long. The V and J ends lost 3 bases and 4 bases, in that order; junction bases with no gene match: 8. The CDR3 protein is CASSHSATSGGYNEQFF. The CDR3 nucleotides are TGTGCCAGCAGCCATTCTGCTACTAGCGGGGGTTACAATGAGCAGTTCTTC.

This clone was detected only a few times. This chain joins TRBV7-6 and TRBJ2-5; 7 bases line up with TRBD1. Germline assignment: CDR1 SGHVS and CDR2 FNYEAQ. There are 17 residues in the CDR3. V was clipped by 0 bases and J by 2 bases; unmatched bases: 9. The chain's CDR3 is CASSLAWGTGAQETQYF. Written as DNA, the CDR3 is TGTGCCAGCAGCTTAGCGTGGGGAACAGGGGCTCAAGAGACCCAGTACTTC.

CDR3 DNA: TGCAGCGTTGGCGGGGGGAACGACAATGAGCAGTTCTTC. Its protein is CSVGGGNDNEQFF. The chain has TRBV29-1 and TRBJ2-1, with TRBD2 matching over 8 bases. The CDR3 extends over 13 amino acids. CDR1 is SQVTM, CDR2 ANQGSEA, per germline. The V and J ends lost 4 bases and 5 bases, in that order; junction bases with no gene match: 4.

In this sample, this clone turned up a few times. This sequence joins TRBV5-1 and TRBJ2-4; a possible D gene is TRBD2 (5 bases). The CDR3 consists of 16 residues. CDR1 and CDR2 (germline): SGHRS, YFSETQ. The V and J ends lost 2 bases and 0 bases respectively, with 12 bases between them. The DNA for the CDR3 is TGCGCCAGCAGCTTCTCTACGGGGTTAGCCAAAAACATTCAGTACTTC. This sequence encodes CASSFSTGLAKNIQYF.

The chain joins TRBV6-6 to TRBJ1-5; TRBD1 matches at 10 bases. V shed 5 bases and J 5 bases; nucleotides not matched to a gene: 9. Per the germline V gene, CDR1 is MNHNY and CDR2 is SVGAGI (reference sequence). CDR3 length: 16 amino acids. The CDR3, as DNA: TGTGCCAGCAGTCCTGGAGACAGGGGGCTCTATCAGCCCCAGCATTTT. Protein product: CASSPGDRGLYQPQHF.

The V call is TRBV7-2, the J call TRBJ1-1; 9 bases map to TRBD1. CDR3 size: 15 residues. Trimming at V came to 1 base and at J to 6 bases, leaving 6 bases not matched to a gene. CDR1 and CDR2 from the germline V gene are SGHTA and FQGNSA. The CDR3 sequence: CASSLGGTGFAEAFF. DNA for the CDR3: TGTGCCAGCAGCTTAGGCGGGACAGGGTTTGCTGAAGCTTTCTTT. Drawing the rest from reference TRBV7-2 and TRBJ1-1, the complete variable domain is GAGVSQSPSNKVTEKGKDVELRCDPISGHTALYWYRQSLGQGLEFLIYFQGNSAPDKSGLPSDRFSAERTGGSVSTLTIQRTQQEDSAVYLCASSLGGTGFAEAFFGQGTRLTVV.

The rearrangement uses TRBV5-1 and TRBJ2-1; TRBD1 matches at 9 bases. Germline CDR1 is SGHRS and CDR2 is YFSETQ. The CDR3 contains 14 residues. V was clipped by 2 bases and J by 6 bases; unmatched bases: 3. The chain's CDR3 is CASSFGTGINEQFF. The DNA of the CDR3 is TGCGCCAGCAGCTTTGGGACAGGGATCAATGAGCAGTTCTTC. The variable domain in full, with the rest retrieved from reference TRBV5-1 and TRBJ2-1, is KAGVTQTPRYLIKTRGQQVTLSCSPISGHRSVSWYQQTPGQGLQFLFEYFSETQRNKGNFPGRFSGRQFSNSRSEMNVSTLELGDSALYLCASSFGTGINEQFFGPGTRLTVL.